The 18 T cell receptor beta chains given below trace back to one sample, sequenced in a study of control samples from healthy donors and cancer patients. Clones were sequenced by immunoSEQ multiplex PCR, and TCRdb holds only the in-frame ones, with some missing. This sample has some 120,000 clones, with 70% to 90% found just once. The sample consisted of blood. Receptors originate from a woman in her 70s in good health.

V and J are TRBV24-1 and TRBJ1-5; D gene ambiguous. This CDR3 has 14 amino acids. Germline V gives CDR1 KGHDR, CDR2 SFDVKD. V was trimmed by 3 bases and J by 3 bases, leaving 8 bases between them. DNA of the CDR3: TGTGCCACCAGTGATACAATTACCAATCAGCCCCAGCATTTT. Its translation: CATSDTITNQPQHF.

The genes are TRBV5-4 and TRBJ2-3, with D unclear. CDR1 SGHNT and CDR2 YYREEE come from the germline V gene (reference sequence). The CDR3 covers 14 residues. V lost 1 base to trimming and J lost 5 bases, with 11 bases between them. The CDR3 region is CASSLKGSQDTQYF. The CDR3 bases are TGTGCCAGCAGCTTGAAGGGAAGTCAAGATACGCAGTATTTT.

CDR3 DNA sequence: TGTGCCAGCTCACCGGGCGGGGGACAGGGCCCAGATACGCAGTATTTT. Its protein is CASSPGGGQGPDTQYF. The rearrangement joins TRBV18 to TRBJ2-3, with TRBD1 matching 9 bases. Germline assignment: CDR1 KGHSH and CDR2 LQKENI. CDR3 length equals 16 residues. V lost 3 bases and J lost 4; bases outside the gene matches: 8. Full variable domain (rest looked up from reference TRBV18 and TRBJ2-3): NAGVMQNPRHLVRRRGQEARLRCSPMKGHSHVYWYRQLPEEGLKFMVYLQKENIIDESGMPKERFSAEFPKEGPSILRIQQVVRGDSAAYFCASSPGGGQGPDTQYFGPGTRLTVL.

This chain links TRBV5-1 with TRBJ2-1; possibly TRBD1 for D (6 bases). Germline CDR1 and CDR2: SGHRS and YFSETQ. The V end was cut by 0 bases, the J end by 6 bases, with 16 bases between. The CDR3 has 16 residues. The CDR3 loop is CASSLAVGADSNEQFF. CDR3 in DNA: TGCGCCAGCAGCTTGGCCGTGGGGGCTGATTCCAATGAGCAGTTCTTC.

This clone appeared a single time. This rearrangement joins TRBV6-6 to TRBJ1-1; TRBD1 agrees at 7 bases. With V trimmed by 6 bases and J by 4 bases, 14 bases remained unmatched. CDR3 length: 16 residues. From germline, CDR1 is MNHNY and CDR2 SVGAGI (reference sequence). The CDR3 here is CASSPTGAGQTTEAFF. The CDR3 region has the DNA TGTGCCAGCAGCCCCACGGGTGCGGGACAGACCACTGAAGCTTTCTTT.

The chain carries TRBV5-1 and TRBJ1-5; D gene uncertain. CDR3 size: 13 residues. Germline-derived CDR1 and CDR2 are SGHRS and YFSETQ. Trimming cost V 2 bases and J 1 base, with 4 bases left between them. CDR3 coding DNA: TGCGCCAGCAGCTTAAACAGCAATCAGCCCCAGCATTTT. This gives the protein CASSLNSNQPQHF.

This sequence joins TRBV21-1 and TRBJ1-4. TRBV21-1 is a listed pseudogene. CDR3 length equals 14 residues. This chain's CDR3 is CANLKEGTNEKLFF. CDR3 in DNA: TGTGCCAACCTAAAGGAGGGGACTAATGAAAAACTGTTTTTT.

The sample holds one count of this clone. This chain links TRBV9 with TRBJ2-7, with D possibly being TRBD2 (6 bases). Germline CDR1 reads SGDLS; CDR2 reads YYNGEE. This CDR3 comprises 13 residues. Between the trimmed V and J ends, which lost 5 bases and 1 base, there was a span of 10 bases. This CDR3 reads CASSTGGSYEQYF. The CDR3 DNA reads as TGTGCCAGCAGTACCGGGGGATCCTACGAGCAGTACTTC.

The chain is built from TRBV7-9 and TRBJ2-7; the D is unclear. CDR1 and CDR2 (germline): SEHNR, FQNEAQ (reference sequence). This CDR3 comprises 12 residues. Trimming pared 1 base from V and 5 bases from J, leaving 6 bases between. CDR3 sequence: CASSLGSDEQYF. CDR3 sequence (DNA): TGTGCCAGCAGCTTAGGGTCGGACGAGCAGTACTTC.

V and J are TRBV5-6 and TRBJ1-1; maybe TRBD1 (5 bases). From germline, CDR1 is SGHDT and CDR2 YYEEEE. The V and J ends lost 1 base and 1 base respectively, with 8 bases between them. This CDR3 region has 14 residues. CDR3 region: CASSLLQANTEAFF. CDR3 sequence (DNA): TGTGCCAGCAGCTTGTTACAGGCGAACACTGAAGCTTTCTTT.

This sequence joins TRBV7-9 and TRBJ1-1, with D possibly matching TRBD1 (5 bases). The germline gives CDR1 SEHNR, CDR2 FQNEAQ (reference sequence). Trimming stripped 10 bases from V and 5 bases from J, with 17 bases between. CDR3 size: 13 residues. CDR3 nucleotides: TGTGCCACCCCGGGACCGGGGGGTACTGAAGCTTTCTTT. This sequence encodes CATPGPGGTEAFF.

For the CDR3, the DNA is TGTGCCAGCAGCGTAGGAGGGGGGCCCGGGGCTGAAGCTTTCTTT. Translating gives CASSVGGGPGAEAFF. The rearrangement uses TRBV9 and TRBJ1-1; D might be TRBD1 (6 bases). Germline CDR1 is SGDLS and CDR2 is YYNGEE. V gave up 0 bases and J gave up 6 bases, with 15 bases separating them. The CDR3 extends over 15 amino acids.

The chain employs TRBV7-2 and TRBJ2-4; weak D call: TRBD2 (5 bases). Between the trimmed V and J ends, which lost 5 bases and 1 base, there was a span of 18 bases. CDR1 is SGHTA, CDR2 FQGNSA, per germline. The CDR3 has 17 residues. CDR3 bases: TGTGCCAGCAGCCAGAGGGATAGTCGTCTGGCCAAAAACATTCAGTACTTC. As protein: CASSQRDSRLAKNIQYF. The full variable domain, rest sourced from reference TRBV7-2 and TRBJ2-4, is GAGVSQSPSNKVTEKGKDVELRCDPISGHTALYWYRQSLGQGLEFLIYFQGNSAPDKSGLPSDRFSAERTGGSVSTLTIQRTQQEDSAVYLCASSQRDSRLAKNIQYFGAGTRLSVL.

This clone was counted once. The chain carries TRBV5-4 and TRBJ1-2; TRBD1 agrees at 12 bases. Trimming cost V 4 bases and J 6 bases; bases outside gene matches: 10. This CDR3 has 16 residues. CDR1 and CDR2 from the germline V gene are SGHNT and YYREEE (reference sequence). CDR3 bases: TGTGCCAGCAGCCTGGGTCCGGGACAGGGGGCTAATGGCTACACCTTC. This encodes CASSLGPGQGANGYTF. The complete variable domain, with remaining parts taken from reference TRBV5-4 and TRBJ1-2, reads ETGVTQSPTHLIKTRGQQVTLRCSSQSGHNTVSWYQQALGQGPQFIFQYYREEENGRGNFPPRFSGLQFPNYSSELNVNALELDDSALYLCASSLGPGQGANGYTFGSGTRLTVV.

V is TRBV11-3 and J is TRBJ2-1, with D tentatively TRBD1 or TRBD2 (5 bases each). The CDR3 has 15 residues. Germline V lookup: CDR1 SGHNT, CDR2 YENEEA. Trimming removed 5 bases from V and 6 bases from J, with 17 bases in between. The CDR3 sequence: CASSGRDGLGNEQFF. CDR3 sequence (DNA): TGTGCCAGCAGCGGCCGGGACGGTTTGGGCAATGAGCAGTTCTTC.

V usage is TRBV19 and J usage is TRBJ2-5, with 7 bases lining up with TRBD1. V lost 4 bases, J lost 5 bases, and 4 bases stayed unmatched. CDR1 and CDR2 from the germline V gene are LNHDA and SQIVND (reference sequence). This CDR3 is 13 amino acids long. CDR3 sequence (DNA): TGTGCCAGTAGTAGAGACAGGGTTGAGACCCAGTACTTC. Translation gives CASSRDRVETQYF.

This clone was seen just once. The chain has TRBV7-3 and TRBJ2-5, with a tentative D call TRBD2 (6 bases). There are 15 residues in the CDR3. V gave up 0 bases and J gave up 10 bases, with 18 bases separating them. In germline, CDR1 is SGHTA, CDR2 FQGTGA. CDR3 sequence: CASSLTEGRSKDQYF. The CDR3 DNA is TGTGCCAGCAGCTTAACGGAGGGCCGAAGCAAGGACCAGTACTTC. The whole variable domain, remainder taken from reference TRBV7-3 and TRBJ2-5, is GAGVSQTPSNKVTEKGKYVELRCDPISGHTALYWYRQSLGQGPEFLIYFQGTGAADDSGLPNDRFFAVRPEGSVSTLKIQRTERGDSAVYLCASSLTEGRSKDQYFGPGTRLLVL.

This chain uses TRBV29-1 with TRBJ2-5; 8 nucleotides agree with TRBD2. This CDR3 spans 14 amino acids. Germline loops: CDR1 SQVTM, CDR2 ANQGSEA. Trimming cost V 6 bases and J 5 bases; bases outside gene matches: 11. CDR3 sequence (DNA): TGCAGCGTGGACCGGAGCGGGGGTGGTGAGACCCAGTACTTC. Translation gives CSVDRSGGGETQYF.